The sequence of this T cell receptor (beta chain) was determined in a study of human T cells and chemical hapten exposure. Across the whole study: Sensitization was performed using 2% DPC on a 2 cm by 2 cm upper inner arm skin site. Study-wide results and caveats: Given that the donors had alopecia, their immune response may differ from that seen in healthy people.

This clonotype was found once. Antigen: not known. The junction differs from germline at one of its ends, possibly a read error. This CDR3 is 15 amino acids long. Germline V gene lookup returns CDR1 MDHEN and CDR2 SYDVKM. Time point reported: patch test 3, about 24 weeks after DPC sensitization. Treatment reported: therapeutic diphenylcyclopropenone sensitization with weekly scalp DPC. TCRdb re-called the RACE reads through MiXCR, storing one row per CDR3 protein. The top ten hold 3.7% of the sample, which has 75,000 to 90,000 distinct CDR3 sequences, roughly 10% seen once. This chain connects TRBV28 to TRBJ2-7; 7 nucleotides match TRBD1. The sequencing used whole blood, collected in connection with sensitization to the hapten diphenylcyclopropenone (DPC). This TCR was sampled from a woman between 50 and 59 years old with alopecia areata. Some clones in this sample may be carry-over from other donors' samples. This CDR3 is CASSFGDRTSYKQYF. The CDR3 region has the DNA TGTGCCAGCAGTTTTGGGGACAGAACGTCCTACAAGCAGTACTTC.